Listed below are T cell receptor beta chains from one sample, sequenced in a study of T cells expressing NK-cell markers. Reprocessing the 5' RACE reads, TCRdb reports a single entry for every CDR3 protein and omits DNA. This table holds hundreds of thousands of distinct CDR3 sequences. Sequencing was performed on blood T cells: a sorted CD56 or NKG2C T cell subset, CD4+ or CD8+ T cells, or bulk PBMC T cells (not recorded which). Source of these receptors: a woman aged 18 to 75 in good health. The CDR3 runs from the conserved cysteine through the conserved F or W. Fields, in order: V gene, J gene, CDR3 protein.

TRBV20-1,TRBJ2-1,CSARPGGARNEQFF
TRBV20-1,TRBJ2-1,CSAIISSYNEQFF
TRBV6-2/TRBV6-3,TRBJ2-1,CASSYVGGPQFF
TRBV10-3,TRBJ2-4,CAISDGGAAKNIQYF
TRBV29-1,TRBJ2-5,CSVERLETQYF
TRBV7-9,TRBJ2-1,CAHQKIRLANRYNEQFF
TRBV20-1,TRBJ1-2,CSTLKPPRLGYGYTF
TRBV5-1,TRBJ2-1,CASSLEPSGNEQFF
TRBV4-3,TRBJ1-1,CASSQSRNTEAFF
TRBV27,TRBJ1-4,CASRQGLLGNGKLFF
TRBV20-1,TRBJ1-1,CSARDGGRVNTEAFF
TRBV5-1,TRBJ2-5,CASSSRTSGAETQYF
TRBV12-3/TRBV12-4,TRBJ2-1,CASSLAQPSGGGEQFF
TRBV4-3,TRBJ2-3,CASSQSTSDTQYF
TRBV11-3,TRBJ1-1,CASSQGAMAEAFF
TRBV29-1,TRBJ2-5,CSVVEGQLQETQYF
TRBV11-2,TRBJ2-5,CASSLDPEVSQTQYF
TRBV3-1,TRBJ1-5,CASSHLSQPQHF
TRBV5-6,TRBJ2-1,CASSIRTSGVYNEQFF
TRBV7-6,TRBJ2-5,CASSPDDLGGTQYF
TRBV12-3/TRBV12-4,TRBJ1-2,CASTRERGGYTF
TRBV12-3/TRBV12-4,TRBJ1-2,CASSFSLGGIYGYTF
TRBV6-4,TRBJ2-1,CASSQSGGAMDEQFF
TRBV27,TRBJ2-5,CASRKTGAETQYF
TRBV7-9,TRBJ1-6,CASGTGGYSPLHF
TRBV6-2/TRBV6-3,TRBJ2-1,CASRRANNYNEQFF
TRBV20-1,TRBJ2-1,CSAPTATPSNEQFF
TRBV7-2,TRBJ2-7,CASSFSMGRAGYEQYF
TRBV5-4,TRBJ2-7,CASSWGTGSEQYF
TRBV13,TRBJ1-6,CASSWGRPNSPLHF
TRBV20-1,TRBJ2-3,CSAVVPGTGTSSTQYF
TRBV28,TRBJ2-1,CASSRTWSSYNEQFF
TRBV7-2,TRBJ1-5,CASSPTRDQPQHF
TRBV11-2,TRBJ2-1,CASSSPTSGKTSYNEQFF
TRBV4-3,TRBJ2-1,CASSQGTGGGISPFF
TRBV7-2,TRBJ2-5,CASSLPSTETQYF
TRBV5-6,TRBJ2-2,CASSLGLGTANTGELFF
TRBV3-1,TRBJ1-1,CASRHLNTEAFF
TRBV24-1,TRBJ2-1,CATSASPSSYNEQFF
TRBV3-1,TRBJ2-5,CASSQKGASGGRRETQYF
TRBV5-1,TRBJ1-3,CASSPGQSENTIYF
TRBV7-8,TRBJ2-1,CASSSLTSLGLGSSYNEQFF
TRBV10-3,TRBJ2-1,CATAGSLSENEQFF
TRBV20-1,TRBJ2-7,CSARGNGFYYEQYF
TRBV5-5,TRBJ2-1,CASSLVGQEQFF
TRBV4-1,TRBJ2-1,CASSQILAGAPNEQFF
TRBV29-1,TRBJ1-1,CSDRDTLGTEAFF
TRBV5-1,TRBJ1-2,CASSLGSGTANYGYTF
TRBV4-2,TRBJ2-1,CASSHPKTGQGYNEQFF
TRBV7-9,TRBJ1-3,CASSLESYSASGNTIYF
TRBV5-4,TRBJ2-1,CASSLDQARNNEQFF
TRBV5-1,TRBJ2-5,CASSLAGGAFETQYF
TRBV9,TRBJ2-3,CASSVLAGIKDTQYF
TRBV7-2,TRBJ2-5,CASSGDFGTQYF
TRBV4-3,TRBJ1-2,CASSQVSASWDSNYGYTF
TRBV6-2/TRBV6-3,TRBJ2-2,CASSYGIVTGELFF